The rows below give T cell receptor beta chains drawn from one sample of a study of early T cells in non-severe SARS-CoV-2 infection. Each CDR3 protein is one row after TCRdb ran MiXCR on the 5' RACE reads. The sample yields 45,000 to 55,000 distinct CDR3 sequences, roughly 7.7% seen once. Sequenced input: whole blood. The origin of the receptors is an adult who was a healthcare worker with PCR-confirmed SARS-CoV-2 infection or an uninfected control (not recorded which). Both conserved end residues are part of each CDR3. Fields, in order: V gene, D gene, clone size, J gene, CDR3 length, CDR3 DNA, CDR3 protein. D genes are given only for firm matches. Not all rows give a size; the values are once, few, many and, for expanded clones, a class.

TRBV5-4	TRBD1	many	TRBJ1-4	19	TGTGCCAGCAGCTTGGAAGCCGGGACAGGGGGCGATGCTAATGAAAAACTGTTTTTT	CASSLEAGTGGDANEKLFF
TRBV3-1	TRBD2	NA	TRBJ2-2	14	TGTGCCAGCAGCGGGACTAGCGGGACCGGGGAGCTGTTTTTT	CASSGTSGTGELFF
TRBV20-1	TRBD2	few	TRBJ2-3	16	TGCAGTGCCAACTTACTAGCGGGGGGCCGCACAGATACGCAGTATTTT	CSANLLAGGRTDTQYF
TRBV10-3	TRBD1	NA	TRBJ2-3	16	TGTGCCATCACCCAGGGACAGCGAGGGGGCACAGATACGCAGTATTTT	CAITQGQRGGTDTQYF
TRBV27	NA	many	TRBJ1-3	14	TGTGCCAGTGCTACAGAATACTCTGGAAACACCATATATTTT	CASATEYSGNTIYF
TRBV6-6	NA	NA	TRBJ1-5	14	TGTGCCAGCAGTAACAGGGTAGGCAATCAGCCCCAGCATTTT	CASSNRVGNQPQHF
TRBV4-1	NA	NA	TRBJ2-5	12	TGCGCCAGCAGCCAAGATTCCCGGACCCAGTACTTC	CASSQDSRTQYF
TRBV18	NA	many	TRBJ1-2	15	TGTGCCAGCTCACCAGGGGCCCATCCTAACTATGGCTACACCTTC	CASSPGAHPNYGYTF
TRBV20-1	NA	many	TRBJ2-1	14	TGCAGTGCTAGAATAGGGAGTCCCTACAATGAGCAGTTCTTC	CSARIGSPYNEQFF
TRBV6-2/TRBV6-3	TRBD2	few	TRBJ2-3	15	TGTGCCAGCAGGCCGAGCGGGATGAGCACAGATACGCAGTATTTT	CASRPSGMSTDTQYF
TRBV27	TRBD1	many	TRBJ1-5	16	TGTGCCAGCAGTTTACAGGGGGACTCTAGCAATCAGCCCCAGCATTTT	CASSLQGDSSNQPQHF
TRBV5-1	TRBD1	NA	TRBJ1-1	17	TGCGCCAGCAGCTTGGTTATGGGAGGGACAGGGTCCACTGAAGCTTTCTTT	CASSLVMGGTGSTEAFF
TRBV3-1	TRBD2	few	TRBJ2-3	13	TGTGCCAGCAGCCCCACATATAGCGCGGGGGAGTATTTT	CASSPTYSAGEYF
TRBV5-1	TRBD2	few	TRBJ2-7	13	TGCGCCAGCAGCTTGGGGGACTACTACGAGCAGTACTTC	CASSLGDYYEQYF
TRBV9	NA	few	TRBJ2-7	15	TGTGCCAGCAGCATCGACTCGTTGTCCCCCTACGAGCAGTACTTC	CASSIDSLSPYEQYF
TRBV4-3	NA	many	TRBJ1-5	17	TGCGCCAGCAGCCAAGATAGGCTGGGAGGAGGCAATCAGCCCCAGCATTTT	CASSQDRLGGGNQPQHF
TRBV7-9	TRBD1	many	TRBJ2-1	16	TGTGCCAGCAGCTTATCCCCGGGACAGGGGTTCAATGAGCAGTTCTTC	CASSLSPGQGFNEQFF
TRBV20-1	NA	many	TRBJ1-1	13	TGCAGTGCTGTGACAGGATTGAACACTGAAGCTTTCTTT	CSAVTGLNTEAFF
TRBV30	TRBD1	many	TRBJ2-7	15	TGTGCCTGGAGTCATGACCGGGACAGACTCTACGAGCAGTACTTC	CAWSHDRDRLYEQYF
TRBV5-1	NA	few	TRBJ2-3	15	TGCGCCAGCAGCTTGGCAGGGCTTAGCACAGATACGCAGTATTTT	CASSLAGLSTDTQYF
TRBV28	TRBD1	many	TRBJ1-2	16	TGTGCCAGCAGTGGGACAGGGCGGCAGGATAACTATGGCTACACCTTC	CASSGTGRQDNYGYTF
TRBV29-1	NA	many	TRBJ1-2	11	TGCAGCGTTGAAGTCGGGTATGGCTACACCTTC	CSVEVGYGYTF
TRBV12-3/TRBV12-4	TRBD1	few	TRBJ2-5	13	TGTGCCAGCAGTACAGGGGATCAAGAGACCCAGTACTTC	CASSTGDQETQYF
TRBV27	TRBD2	many	TRBJ2-1	15	TGTGCCAGCAGTTTAAGAGCGGGGGGATACAATGAGCAGTTCTTC	CASSLRAGGYNEQFF
TRBV4-3	TRBD1	NA	TRBJ1-4	18	TGCGCCAGCAGCCAAGATCTAGGGACAGGGGGTATAAGGGAAAAACTGTTTTTT	CASSQDLGTGGIREKLFF
TRBV3-1	TRBD1	many	TRBJ1-2	15	TGTGCCAGCAGCCTGGACAGGGGATACAACTATGGCTACACCTTC	CASSLDRGYNYGYTF
TRBV6-1	NA	few	TRBJ1-2	15	TGTGCCAGCAGTGAAATGCGAAGCGGTAGTTATGGCTACACCTTC	CASSEMRSGSYGYTF
TRBV20-1	NA	many	TRBJ1-1	12	TGCAGGATCCCTCTAGGAGATACTGAAGCTTTCTTT	CRIPLGDTEAFF
TRBV7-9	TRBD1	NA	TRBJ2-7	15	TGTGCCAGCAACAAAGGGACAGGCGACTCCTACGAGCAGTACTTC	CASNKGTGDSYEQYF
TRBV5-6	NA	many	TRBJ1-1	15	TGTGCCAGCAGCTTGGTAATGGGACCGAACACTGAAGCTTTCTTT	CASSLVMGPNTEAFF
TRBV5-1	NA	NA	TRBJ1-6	17	TGCGCCAGCAGCTTGGTCGCTTCCGGGGCTGGGGATTCACCCCTCCACTTT	CASSLVASGAGDSPLHF
TRBV20-1	TRBD2	NA	TRBJ2-7	15	TGCAGTGCTAGTGGCGCGGGGGGGAACCCTTACGAGCAGTACTTC	CSASGAGGNPYEQYF
TRBV20-1	TRBD2	NA	TRBJ2-1	11	TGCAGTGCCCCCCTAGCGGGGTCGCAGTTCTTC	CSAPLAGSQFF
TRBV7-7	NA	many	TRBJ1-5	12	TGTGCCAAGGATAACAGGGATCAGCCCCAGCATTTT	CAKDNRDQPQHF
TRBV6-6	NA	NA	TRBJ1-5	16	TGTGCCAGCAGTTACTCCGTGCGGGGGGCGAATCAGCCCCAGCATTTT	CASSYSVRGANQPQHF
TRBV18	TRBD1	few	TRBJ2-2	16	TGTGCCAGCTCACCGTTGACAGGGGCGAACACCGGGGAGCTGTTTTTT	CASSPLTGANTGELFF
TRBV20-1	TRBD2	many	TRBJ2-7	15	TGCAGTGCGAAGGGACTAGCGGGGGCATCCTACGAGCAGTACTTC	CSAKGLAGASYEQYF
TRBV28	NA	many	TRBJ2-7	14	TGTGCCAGCAGTACCTGGACCTATTCCTACGAGCAGTACTTC	CASSTWTYSYEQYF
TRBV19	TRBD1	few	TRBJ2-1	13	TGTGCCAGTAGCGGACAGGGGGCCGGTGAGCAGTTCTTC	CASSGQGAGEQFF
TRBV6-2/TRBV6-3	TRBD1	many	TRBJ2-1	13	TGTGCCGGCCGGGACAGGAACTACAATGAGCAGTTCTTC	CAGRDRNYNEQFF
TRBV6-2/TRBV6-3	NA	few	TRBJ2-5	14	TGTGCCAGCAGTTACTCGAGGGGGCAAGAGACCCAGTACTTC	CASSYSRGQETQYF
TRBV2	NA	NA	TRBJ1-4	15	TGTGCCAGCAGTGAAGCGGGGGTCCCAAGGGAAAAACTGTTTTTT	CASSEAGVPREKLFF
TRBV6-1	TRBD1	few	TRBJ2-5	14	TGTGCCAGCGTTACAGGGGGACGTTTAGAGACCCAGTACTTC	CASVTGGRLETQYF